This section outlines one TCR beta chain sequence together with its context. TCRdb's table, derived via immunoSEQ multiplex PCR, lists solely in-frame clones and lacks some. The data hold tens of thousands of clones, with roughly 82% observed a single time. In germline, CDR1 is SEHNR, CDR2 FQNEAQ (reference sequence). V trimming: 5 bases; J trimming: 6 bases; junction bases outside the gene matches: 3. CDR3 length: 13 residues. This specimen comes from a study of blood T cell repertoires in COVID-19. Sequencing was carried out using peripheral blood. This TCR derives from a woman aged 80 or over with acute or convalescent COVID-19. The genes are TRBV7-9 and TRBJ1-5, with 8 bases lining up with TRBD1. The CDR3: CASSPGGSQPQHF. The CDR3 DNA sequence: TGTGCCAGCAGCCCAGGGGGCAGTCAGCCCCAGCATTTT. The full variable domain, with the rest looked up from reference TRBV7-9 and TRBJ1-5, is DTGVSQNPRHKITKRGQNVTFRCDPISEHNRLYWYRQTLGQGPEFLTYFQNEAQLEKSRLLSDRFSAERPKGSFSTLEIQRTEQGDSAMYLCASSPGGSQPQHFGDGTRLSIL.